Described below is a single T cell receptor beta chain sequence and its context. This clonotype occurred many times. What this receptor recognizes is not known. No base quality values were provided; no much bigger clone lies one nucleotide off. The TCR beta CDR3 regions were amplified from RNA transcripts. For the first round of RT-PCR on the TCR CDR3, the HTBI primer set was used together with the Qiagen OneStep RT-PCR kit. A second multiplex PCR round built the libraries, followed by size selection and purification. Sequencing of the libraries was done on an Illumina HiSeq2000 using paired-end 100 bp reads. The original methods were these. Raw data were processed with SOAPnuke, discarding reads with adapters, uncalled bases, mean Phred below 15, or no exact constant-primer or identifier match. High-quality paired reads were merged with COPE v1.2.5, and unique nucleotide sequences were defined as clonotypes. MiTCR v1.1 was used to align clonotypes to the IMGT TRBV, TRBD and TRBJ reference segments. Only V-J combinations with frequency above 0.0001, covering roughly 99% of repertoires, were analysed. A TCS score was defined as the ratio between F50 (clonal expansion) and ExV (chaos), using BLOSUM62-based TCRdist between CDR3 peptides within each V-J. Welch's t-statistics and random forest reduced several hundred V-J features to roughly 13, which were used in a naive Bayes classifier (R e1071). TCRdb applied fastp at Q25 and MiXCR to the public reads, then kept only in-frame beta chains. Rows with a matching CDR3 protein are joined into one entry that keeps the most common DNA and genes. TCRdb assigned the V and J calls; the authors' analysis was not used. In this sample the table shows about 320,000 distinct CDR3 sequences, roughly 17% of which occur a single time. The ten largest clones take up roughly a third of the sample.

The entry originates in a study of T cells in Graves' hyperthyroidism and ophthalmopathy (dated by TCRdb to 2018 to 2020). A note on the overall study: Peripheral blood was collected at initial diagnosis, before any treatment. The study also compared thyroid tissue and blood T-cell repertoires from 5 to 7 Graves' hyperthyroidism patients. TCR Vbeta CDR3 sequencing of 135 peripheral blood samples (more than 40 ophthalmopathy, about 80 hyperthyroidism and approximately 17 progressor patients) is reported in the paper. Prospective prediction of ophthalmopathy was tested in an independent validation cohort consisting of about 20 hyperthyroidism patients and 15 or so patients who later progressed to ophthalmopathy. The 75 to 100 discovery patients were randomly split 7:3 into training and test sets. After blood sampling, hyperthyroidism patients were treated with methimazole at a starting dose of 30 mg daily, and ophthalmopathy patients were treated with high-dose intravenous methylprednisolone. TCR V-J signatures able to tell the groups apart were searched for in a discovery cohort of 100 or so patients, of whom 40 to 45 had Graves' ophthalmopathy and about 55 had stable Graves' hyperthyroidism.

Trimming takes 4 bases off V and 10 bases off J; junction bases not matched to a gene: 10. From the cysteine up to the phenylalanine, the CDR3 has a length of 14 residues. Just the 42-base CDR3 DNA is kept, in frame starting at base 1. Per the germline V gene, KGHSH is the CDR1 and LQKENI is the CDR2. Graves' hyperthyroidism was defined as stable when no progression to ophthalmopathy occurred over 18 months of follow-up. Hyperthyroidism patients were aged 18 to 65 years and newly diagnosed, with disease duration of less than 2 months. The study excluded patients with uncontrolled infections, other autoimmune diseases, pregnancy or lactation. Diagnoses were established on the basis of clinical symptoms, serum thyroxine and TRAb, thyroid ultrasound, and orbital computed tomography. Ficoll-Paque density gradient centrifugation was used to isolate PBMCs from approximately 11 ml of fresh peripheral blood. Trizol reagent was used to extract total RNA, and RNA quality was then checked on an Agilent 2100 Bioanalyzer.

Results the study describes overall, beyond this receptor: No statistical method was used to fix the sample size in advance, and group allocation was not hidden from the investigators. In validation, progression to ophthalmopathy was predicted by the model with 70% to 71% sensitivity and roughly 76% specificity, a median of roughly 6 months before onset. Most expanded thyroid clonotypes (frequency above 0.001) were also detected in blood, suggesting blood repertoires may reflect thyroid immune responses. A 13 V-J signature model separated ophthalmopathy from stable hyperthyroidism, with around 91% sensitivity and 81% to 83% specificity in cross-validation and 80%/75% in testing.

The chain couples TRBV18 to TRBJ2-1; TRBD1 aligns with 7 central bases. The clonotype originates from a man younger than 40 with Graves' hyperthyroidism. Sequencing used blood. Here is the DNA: TGTGCCAGCTCACTAAGACGGGACAGCCCCGAGCAGTTCTTC. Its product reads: CASSLRRDSPEQFF.